These 28 T cell receptor beta chains share one sample of origin, sequenced in a study of tumor-infiltrating lymphocytes in primary liver carcinoma. Making TCR beta cDNA involved around 520 ng total RNA and a constant-region primer. Three nested multiplex PCR rounds, a slightly modified ARM-PCR method, built the TCR beta libraries. In the first two PCR rounds, TRBV1-TRBV30 forward primers were paired with a C-beta reverse primer, and each round lasted 10 cycles. TCRdb called the multiplex PCR reads again in MiXCR, with one record for every CDR3 protein. The table lists around 330,000 distinct CDR3 sequences, 65% of them singletons. Germline DNA was extracted alongside blood RNA, which was obtained from unsorted whole blood. The material sequenced was peripheral blood. The source of these receptors is a middle-aged man with primary liver carcinoma and hepatitis B virus infection.

As regards this clonotype: A read error may produce the germline difference seen at one junction end. The chain combines TRBV28 with TRBJ2-4, with no clear D. Germline V CDR1 and CDR2: MDHEN, SYDVKM. This CDR3 region has 13 residues. CDR3 loop: CVSSFGRGNIQYF. The CDR3 DNA reads TGTGTCAGCAGCTTCGGCCGAGGAAACATTCAGTACTTC.

This clonotype was seen just once. One base away lies a much larger clone, so this may be a sequencing read error. The CDR3 carries no conserved terminal phenylalanine or tryptophan, so it likely arises from a read error. The gene calls are TRBV12-3 or TRBV12-4 and TRBJ2-5, with D perhaps TRBD1 (5 bases). V dropped 6 bases and J dropped 5 bases, with 19 bases sitting between them. CDR3 length: 15 amino acids. DNA for the CDR3: TGTGCCAGCAGCCCAGAAGCAGGGTTAAGGGAGACCCAGTACTCC. Translating it yields CASSPEAGLRETQYS.

This clonotype occurred many times. The chain employs TRBV10-3 and TRBJ2-2; D remains unclear. CDR3 size: 14 residues. Trimming took 6 bases from V and 0 from J, leaving 8 bases between them. CDR1 and CDR2 from the germline V gene are ENHRY and SYGVKD. CDR3: CAIRGQPNTGELFF. The CDR3 DNA follows: TGTGCCATCAGGGGTCAACCGAACACCGGGGAGCTGTTTTTT.

V and J are TRBV6-5 and TRBJ2-1, with D possibly being TRBD1 or TRBD2 (5 bases each). The V gene lost 4 bases and the J gene lost 9 bases, with 22 bases spanning the gap. Germline V gives CDR1 MNHEY, CDR2 SVGAGI. This CDR3 contains 16 residues. The CDR3 DNA follows: TGTGCCAGCAGTTCTCACAAGGGGCATTCTGAGGGTGAGCAGTTCTTC. Translated: CASSSHKGHSEGEQFF.

Of note for this clonotype: One end of the junction is discordant with germline, which a read error may explain. The V and J genes are TRBV11-2 and TRBJ2-5; D is perhaps TRBD1 (6 bases). This CDR3 contains 15 residues. Germline lookup yields CDR1 SGHAT and CDR2 FQNNGV. The CDR3 protein is CASSLETQGWGTQQF. The DNA for the CDR3 is TGTGCCAGCAGCTTAGAAACACAGGGATGGGGGACCCAGCAATTC.

The count of this clonotype is one. Mismatch with germline at one junction end may stem from a read error. This rearrangement joins TRBV29-1 to TRBJ2-3; TRBD1 aligns across 7 bases. The CDR3 extends over 12 amino acids. CDR1 is SQVTM and CDR2 is ANQGSEA in the germline V gene. The CDR3 DNA reads TGTAGCGTACACAGGGGCTCAGATAGGCAGTATTTT. This encodes CSVHRGSDRQYF.

Comments on this clonotype: Being one base from a much bigger clone, this may be a read error. The chain uses TRBV7-8 and TRBJ2-3, with D perhaps TRBD2 (5 bases). Germline V gives CDR1 SGHVS, CDR2 FQNEAQ. The CDR3 runs to 16 residues. Trimming cost V 5 bases and J 7 bases, with 22 bases left between them. The CDR3 DNA reads as TGTGCCAGCAGCATGGGAGCGATTCACTCTCCTTATACGCAGTATTTT. It yields the protein CASSMGAIHSPYTQYF.

Details on this clonotype: One junction end does not reproduce the germline sequence, and a read error may be involved. CDR3 region: CASILVQRTDAQYF. DNA for the CDR3: TGTGCCAGCATCTTAGTCCAACGCACAGATGCGCAGTATTTT. The chain employs TRBV11-1 and TRBJ2-3; no firm D call. The CDR3 consists of 14 residues. CDR1 SGHAT and CDR2 FQDESV come from the germline V gene (reference sequence). The full variable domain, completed using reference TRBV11-1 and TRBJ2-3, is EAEVAQSPRYKITEKSQAVAFWCDPISGHATLYWYRQILGQGPELLVQFQDESVVDDSQLPKDRFSAERLKGVDSTLKIQPAELGDSAMYLCASILVQRTDAQYFGPGTRLTVL.

Comment on this clonotype: The junction departs from the called germline gene at one end, perhaps through a read error. CDR3 sequence reads: CSACRGGASYEQYF. CDR3 bases: TGCAGTGCCTGCCGGGGCGGGGCCTCCTACGAGCAATACTTC. J is TRBJ2-7 and V is TRBV20-1; D possibly corresponds to TRBD2 (6 bases). CDR1 is DFQATT and CDR2 is SNEGSKA in the germline V gene (reference sequence). CDR3 size: 14 residues.

A remark on this clonotype: This CDR3 fails to terminate in the conserved phenylalanine or tryptophan, so it likely reflects a read error. V and J are TRBV5-8 and TRBJ2-5; D call uncertain. Germline CDR1 and CDR2: SGHTS and YDEGEE. V lost 10 bases to trimming and J lost 0 bases, with 13 bases between them. There are 13 residues in the CDR3. The CDR3 here is CAGLGQNQETQYL. The CDR3 DNA is TGTGCCGGTTTAGGGCAGAACCAAGAGACCCAGTACCTC.

Only a few counts were recorded for this clonotype. V usage is TRBV12-3 or TRBV12-4 and J usage is TRBJ1-3; D is ambiguous. Trimming pared 3 bases from V and 0 bases from J, leaving 12 bases between. The CDR3 loop spans 16 amino acids. The CDR3 nucleotides read TGTGCCAGCAGTTTTGAGTTGGCTCTCTCTGGAAACACCATATATTTT. This sequence encodes CASSFELALSGNTIYF.

As concerns this clonotype: Lacking the conserved final phenylalanine or tryptophan, this CDR3 likely reflects a read error. J is TRBJ2-5 and V is TRBV11-3, with D maybe TRBD2 (6 bases). Germline CDR1 and CDR2: SGHNT and YENEEA. The CDR3 is made up of 16 amino acids. CDR3 DNA: TGTGCCAGCAGCTTAGGAACGGGACTGGCCCAAGAGGCCCAGTACTCC. Its translation: CASSLGTGLAQEAQYS.

In the case of this clonotype: Just one base apart from a much larger clone, this may be a read error. The chain couples TRBV6-2 or TRBV6-3 to TRBJ2-3; 7 bases map to TRBD1. The germline V gene encodes CDR1 MNHEY and CDR2 SVGEGT. The CDR3 totals 16 residues. CDR3 loop: CASRYSTGDYTDTQYF. The CDR3 DNA reads TGTGCCAGCAGATACTCAACAGGGGATTACACAGATACGCAGTATTTT.

This clonotype occurred many times. The V gene is TRBV6-1, the J gene TRBJ1-1; D call uncertain. V was clipped by 3 bases and J by 3 bases, with 11 bases between them. The CDR3 covers 14 residues. CDR1 MNHNS and CDR2 SASEGT come from the germline V gene. The CDR3 loop reads CASSERVADTEAFF. DNA of the CDR3: TGTGCCAGCAGTGAGAGGGTAGCAGACACTGAAGCTTTCTTT.

This clonotype appeared many times. V is TRBV29-1 and J is TRBJ1-1, with no clear D. The CDR3 is 10 amino acids. Per germline, CDR1 SQVTM and CDR2 ANQGSEA. V lost 8 bases and J 5 bases, leaving 9 bases between the germline ends. The chain's CDR3 is CSTTDTEAFF. In DNA, the CDR3 is TGCAGCACAACGGATACTGAAGCTTTCTTT.

Turning to this clonotype: A junction end diverges from the germline sequence, so it may reflect a read error. This rearrangement joins TRBV6-9 to TRBJ2-1, with 8 bases lining up with TRBD2. Germline loops: CDR1 MNHGY, CDR2 SVAAGI. The CDR3 is made up of 15 amino acids. The DNA for the CDR3 is TGTGCCAGTAGTTCCCTGGGACTAGTGGGCGATGAGCAGTTCTTC. It yields the protein CASSSLGLVGDEQFF.

About this clonotype itself: One end of the junction varies from germline; a read error may be responsible. CDR3 sequence reads: CANSLQGPPTDTQYF. The DNA for the CDR3 is TGCGCCAACAGCTTGCAGGGGCCGCCCACAGATACGCAGTATTTT. The chain recombines TRBV5-1 with TRBJ2-3; TRBD1 is a possible D gene (6 bases). Looked up from germline, CDR1 is SGHRS and CDR2 is YFSETQ. The CDR3 runs to 15 residues.

Note on this clonotype: The junction and the germline gene differ at one end; a read error may be behind it. The J gene is TRBJ2-1, the V gene TRBV11-2; TRBD2 agrees at 10 bases. Per germline, CDR1 SGHAT and CDR2 FQNNGV. The CDR3 is made up of 16 amino acids. DNA for the CDR3: TGTGCCCGCAGGGAGGGGGGAGCGGGAGGGTTGGGTGAGCTGTTCTTC. It is translated as CARREGGAGGLGELFF.

This clonotype appeared a few times. This rearrangement joins TRBV28 to TRBJ2-1; weak D call: TRBD1 (6 bases). Per the germline V gene, CDR1 is MDHEN and CDR2 is SYDVKM. The CDR3 is made up of 15 amino acids. V shed 7 bases and J shed 3 bases, with 16 bases lying between them. Here the CDR3 reads CASTPGPGVYNEQFF. DNA of the CDR3: TGTGCCAGCACCCCAGGGCCAGGGGTCTACAATGAGCAGTTCTTC.

Turning to this clonotype: A much larger clone lies a single base off, so this may be a read error. The rearrangement joins TRBV5-6 to TRBJ2-7; maybe TRBD1 (7 bases). Germline CDR1 SGHDT, CDR2 YYEEEE. The CDR3 is 13 amino acids. CDR3 sequence (DNA): TGTGCCAGCAGGCGGGGACAGATCTACGGGCAGTACTTC. Translating gives CASRRGQIYGQYF.

A word on this clonotype: Since a much larger clone is just one base distant, this may be a read error. The chain joins TRBV6-5 to TRBJ2-3; D is uncertain. This CDR3 contains 15 residues. The V gene's germline CDR1 is MNHEY and CDR2 SVGAGI. CDR3 nucleotides: TGTGCCAGCAGCCGCGCGAATCCGAGCAAAGATACGCAGTATTTT. Translating it yields CASSRANPSKDTQYF.

Concerning this clonotype itself: With a much larger clone just one base away, this may be a read error. The chain links TRBV12-3 or TRBV12-4 to TRBJ1-5, with D hard to call. This CDR3 is built from 13 residues. The V end lost 2 bases, the J end lost 5 bases, and 7 bases lay between the germline ends. The CDR3 nucleotides read TGTGCCAGCAGTTTATCGGGCGATCAGCCCCAGCATTTT. Protein sequence: CASSLSGDQPQHF.

Regarding this clonotype: One end of the junction is discordant with germline, which a read error may explain. The V gene is TRBV6-1, the J gene TRBJ2-2; 11 nucleotides align to TRBD1. This CDR3 contains 13 residues. In germline, CDR1 is MNHNS, CDR2 SASEGT. The CDR3 loop reads CVSSWDRGGELFF. Here the CDR3 DNA reads TGTGTCAGCAGCTGGGACAGGGGGGGGGAGCTGTTTTTT.

This clonotype was observed a few times. The chain couples TRBV28 to TRBJ1-2; D unresolved. Trimming shortened V by 4 bases and J by 5 bases, and 5 bases separated the two germline ends. The CDR3 sequence is 11 residues long. Looked up from germline, CDR1 is MDHEN and CDR2 is SYDVKM. The CDR3, as DNA: TGTGCCAGCAGTTCGGAATATGGCTACACCTTC. Protein sequence: CASSSEYGYTF.

This clonotype was counted ten times or more. The chain recombines TRBV21-1 with TRBJ1-6. TRBV21-1 is labeled a pseudogene. The CDR3 is 15 amino acids. The CDR3 sequence is CASSKGDSYNSPLHF. As DNA, the CDR3 is TGTGCCAGCAGCAAGGGAGACTCCTATAATTCACCCCTCCACTTT.

To note about this clonotype: Mismatch with germline at one junction end may stem from a read error. V and J are TRBV6-6 and TRBJ2-7, with D tentatively TRBD2 (6 bases). This CDR3 is built from 19 residues. Germline V gives CDR1 MNHNY, CDR2 SVGAGI (reference sequence). The CDR3 reads CASSYVNGRNKRTPYEQYF. As DNA, the CDR3 is TGTGCGAGCAGTTACGTAAACGGGAGAAATAAGCGGACTCCCTACGAGCAGTACTTC.

The chain joins TRBV5-1 to TRBJ1-2, with TRBD1 matching over 7 bases. Germline CDR1 reads SGHRS; CDR2 reads YFSETQ. Losses at the gene ends were 5 bases for V and 2 bases for J; bases not matched to a gene: 3. CDR3 length: 13 residues. The CDR3 protein is CASSSGGNYGYTF. CDR3 bases: TGCGCCAGCAGTTCAGGGGGGAACTATGGCTACACCTTC.

The chain uses TRBV6-6 and TRBJ2-7; 12 nucleotides align to TRBD1. The CDR3 sequence is 14 residues long. V lost 5 bases to trimming and J lost 6 bases; unmatched junction nucleotides: 5. The germline gives CDR1 MNHNY, CDR2 SVGAGI (reference sequence). CDR3 in amino acids: CASSEGQGAIEQYF. The CDR3 nucleotides are TGTGCCAGCAGTGAGGGACAGGGGGCGATCGAGCAGTACTTC.